A single sample is the source of the 11 T cell receptor beta chains below, sequenced in a study of Graves' ophthalmopathy and Graves' hyperthyroidism. Amplification of the TCR beta CDR3 regions used RNA transcripts (as template). The first-round RT-PCR employed HTBI primers together with the Qiagen OneStep RT-PCR kit. A multiplex PCR was then performed as the second round. TCRdb itself ran the multiplex PCR reads through MiXCR, one entry per CDR3 protein. The sample lists approximately 700,000 distinct CDR3 sequences, roughly 40% seen once, with 44% in the top ten. The sequencing input was peripheral blood. These receptor sequences come from an adult man with Graves' ophthalmopathy.

V usage is TRBV20-1 and J usage is TRBJ2-5; TRBD1 matches at 8 bases. The germline V gene encodes CDR1 DFQATT and CDR2 SNEGSKA (reference sequence). V was clipped by 1 base and J by 2 bases; unmatched bases: 3. The CDR3 runs to 14 residues. The DNA for the CDR3 is TGCAGTGCTAGAGTTCGGACAGGGCAAGAGACCCAGTACTTC. Encoded protein: CSARVRTGQETQYF.

This clonotype was seen a few times. The genes are TRBV7-8 and TRBJ1-3, with no clear D. Germline V CDR1 and CDR2: SGHVS, FQNEAQ. CDR3 size: 16 residues. Trimming took 2 bases from V and 1 from J, leaving 12 bases between them. In nucleotides, the CDR3 is TGTGCCAGCAGCTTATCCGGCGGAGATTCTGGAAACACCATATATTTT. This sequence encodes CASSLSGGDSGNTIYF.

Note on this clonotype: An end of the junction does not agree with germline; a read error may underlie this. The chain recombines TRBV15 with TRBJ1-5; D gene ambiguous. This CDR3 has 15 amino acids. Germline V gene data show CDR1 as LNHNV and CDR2 as YYDKDF (reference sequence). The CDR3 here is CATSRSGVGNQPQHF. The CDR3 bases are TGTGCCACCAGTCGAAGCGGGGTTGGCAATCAGCCCCAGCACTTT.

The rearrangement joins TRBV19 to TRBJ2-2; TRBD2 matches 7 bases. Germline values: CDR1 LNHDA, CDR2 SQIVND (reference sequence). Trimming took 3 bases from V and 1 from J; bases not matched to a gene: 5. The CDR3 has 16 amino acids. The CDR3, as DNA: TGTGCCAGTAGTATCCGACCGGGAGGGAACACCGGGGAGCTGTTTTTT. This encodes CASSIRPGGNTGELFF.

The sample holds many counts of this clonotype. This rearrangement joins TRBV6-6 to TRBJ1-2; D uncertain. This CDR3 has 12 residues. CDR1 MNHNY and CDR2 SVGAGI come from the germline V gene (reference sequence). Between the trimmed V and J ends, which lost 7 bases and 8 bases, there was a span of 14 bases. CDR3 residues: CASTGGMEGYTF. CDR3 DNA: TGTGCCAGCACGGGCGGGATGGAGGGCTACACCTTC.

The table lists this clonotype with a few counts. The chain recombines TRBV7-9 with TRBJ2-5, with TRBD1 matching 9 bases. V trimming: 5 bases; J trimming: 6 bases; junction bases outside the gene matches: 7. Germline-derived CDR1 and CDR2 are SEHNR and FQNEAQ (reference sequence). The CDR3 spans 14 residues. Here the CDR3 DNA reads TGTGCCAGCAGCCCGATACAGGGGGCCAAGACCCAGTACTTC. It yields the protein CASSPIQGAKTQYF. The variable domain in full, completed from reference TRBV7-9 and TRBJ2-5, reads DTGVSQNPRHKITKRGQNVTFRCDPISEHNRLYWYRQTLGQGPEFLTYFQNEAQLEKSRLLSDRFSAERPKGSFSTLEIQRTEQGDSAMYLCASSPIQGAKTQYFGPGTRLLVL.

This chain links TRBV25-1 with TRBJ1-2; D is undetermined. The CDR3 extends over 13 amino acids. Trimming stripped 4 bases from V and 5 bases from J, with 11 bases between. Germline V gene sequence: CDR1 MGHDK, CDR2 SYGVNS. CDR3 nucleotide sequence: TGTGCCAGCAGTGCAGACAAGGAGTATGGCTACACCTTC. Translating it yields CASSADKEYGYTF.

The chain carries TRBV29-1 and TRBJ1-4; 7 nucleotides agree with TRBD1. V was pared by 7 bases and J by 3 bases, with 8 bases of the junction left unmatched. CDR3 size: 14 residues. Looked up from germline, CDR1 is SQVTM and CDR2 is ANQGSEA. The CDR3 region has the DNA TGCAGCGCAGGGGGACAGAGCGCTAATGAAAAACTGTTTTTT. This gives the protein CSAGGQSANEKLFF.

The rearrangement links TRBV25-1 to TRBJ2-7; D unresolved. This CDR3 is built from 14 residues. V dropped 4 bases and J dropped 1 base, with 11 bases sitting between them. CDR1 and CDR2 (germline): MGHDK, SYGVNS. CDR3 residues: CASSVKVQSYEQYF. The CDR3 DNA is TGTGCCAGCAGTGTAAAGGTCCAATCCTACGAGCAGTACTTC.

This clonotype was counted ten times or more. The junction and the germline gene differ at one end; a read error may be behind it. The CDR3 DNA follows: TGTGCCAGTAGTGAATATGGGGGGAATGAAGAGCAGTACTTC. It specifies CASSEYGGNEEQYF. This chain links TRBV25-1 with TRBJ2-7; TRBD2 is a possible D gene (6 bases). Germline assignment: CDR1 MGHDK and CDR2 SYGVNS. The CDR3 is 14 amino acids.

The V call is TRBV2, the J call TRBJ2-7; the match to TRBD2 covers 10 bases. CDR3 length equals 16 residues. Trimming took 3 bases from V and 7 from J; bases not matched to a gene: 12. Germline CDR1 and CDR2: SNHLY and FYNNEI. The CDR3 spells CASSERRLAGVQEQYF. CDR3 DNA: TGTGCCAGCAGTGAGAGGCGGCTAGCGGGAGTTCAGGAGCAGTACTTC.